This T cell receptor (beta chain) was profiled in a study of blood T cells in healthy people across ages. General study points: Long-lived donors carried more naive CD4+ cells and greater diversity than aged donors.

The germline V gene has CDR1 MDHEN and CDR2 SYDVKM. Trimming stripped 3 bases from V and 8 bases from J, with 14 bases between. The CDR3 covers 14 residues. Turning to this clonotype: As yet, its antigen is unknown.

Each sample used at least 6.5 million PBMCs. For the second PCR, which ran for about 7 to 12 cycles, a sample-barcoded 5' primer and a J-beta primer mix were used. Every sample gave at least 2.5 million paired-end reads containing CDR3. TCRdb re-called the 5' RACE reads through MiXCR, storing one row per CDR3 protein. Among around 800,000 distinct CDR3 sequences listed, about 55% were seen once. This sequence joins TRBV28 and TRBJ2-1; D may match TRBD1 or TRBD2 (5 bases each). The sequence derives from an elderly man in good health. Sequenced sample: blood. CDR3 in amino acids: CASSLPGTSYEQFF. CDR3 bases: TGTGCCAGCAGTTTGCCCGGGACGAGCTATGAGCAGTTCTTC.